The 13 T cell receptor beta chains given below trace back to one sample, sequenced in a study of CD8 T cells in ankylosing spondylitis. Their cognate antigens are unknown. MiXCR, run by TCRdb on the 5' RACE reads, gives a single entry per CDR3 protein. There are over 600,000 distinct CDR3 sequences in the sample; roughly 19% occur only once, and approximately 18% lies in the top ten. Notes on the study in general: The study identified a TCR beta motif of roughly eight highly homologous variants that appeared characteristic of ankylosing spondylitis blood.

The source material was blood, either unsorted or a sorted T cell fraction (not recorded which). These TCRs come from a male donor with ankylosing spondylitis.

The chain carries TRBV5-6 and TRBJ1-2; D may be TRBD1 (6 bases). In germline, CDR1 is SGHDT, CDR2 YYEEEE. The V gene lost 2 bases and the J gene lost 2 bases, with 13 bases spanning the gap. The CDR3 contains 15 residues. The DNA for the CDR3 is TGTGCCAGCAGCTTATGGGACACCCAGAACTATGGCTACACCTTC. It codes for CASSLWDTQNYGYTF.

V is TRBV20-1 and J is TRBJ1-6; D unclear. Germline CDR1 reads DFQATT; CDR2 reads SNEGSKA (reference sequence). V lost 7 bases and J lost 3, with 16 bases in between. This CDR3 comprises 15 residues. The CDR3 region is CSVASSRSYNSPLHF. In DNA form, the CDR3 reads TGCAGTGTGGCTAGTTCTCGGAGCTATAATTCACCCCTCCACTTT.

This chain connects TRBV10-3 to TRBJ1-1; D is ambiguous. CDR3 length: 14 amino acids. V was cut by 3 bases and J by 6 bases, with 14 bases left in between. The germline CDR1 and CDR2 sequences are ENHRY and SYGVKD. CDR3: CAISDGFEQAEAFF. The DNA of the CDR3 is TGTGCCATCAGTGATGGATTCGAGCAGGCTGAAGCTTTCTTT.

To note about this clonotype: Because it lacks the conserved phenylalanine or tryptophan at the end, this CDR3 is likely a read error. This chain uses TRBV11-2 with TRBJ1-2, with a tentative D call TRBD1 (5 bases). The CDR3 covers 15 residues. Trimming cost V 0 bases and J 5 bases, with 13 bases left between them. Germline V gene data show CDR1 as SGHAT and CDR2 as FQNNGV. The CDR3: CASSLDPGSRYGYTL. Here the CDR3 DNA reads TGTGCCAGCAGCTTAGACCCAGGGTCTAGGTATGGCTACACCTTA.

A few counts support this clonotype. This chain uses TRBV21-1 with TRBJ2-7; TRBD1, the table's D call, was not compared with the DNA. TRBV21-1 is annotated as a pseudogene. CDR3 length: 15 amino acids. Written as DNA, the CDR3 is TGTGCCAGCAGCAAAAAGGGCTCCCGTGGACACGAGCAGTACTTC. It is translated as CASSKKGSRGHEQYF.

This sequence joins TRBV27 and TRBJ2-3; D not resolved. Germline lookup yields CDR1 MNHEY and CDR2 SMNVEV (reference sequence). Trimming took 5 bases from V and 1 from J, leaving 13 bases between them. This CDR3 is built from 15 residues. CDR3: CASSGPGHRTDTQYF. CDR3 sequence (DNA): TGTGCCAGCAGTGGGCCAGGCCACCGCACAGATACGCAGTATTTT.

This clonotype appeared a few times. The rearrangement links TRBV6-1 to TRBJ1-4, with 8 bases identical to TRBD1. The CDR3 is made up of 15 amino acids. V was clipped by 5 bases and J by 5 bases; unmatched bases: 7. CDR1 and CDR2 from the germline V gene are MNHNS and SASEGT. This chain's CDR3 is CASSQDRVGNEKLFF. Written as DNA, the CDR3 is TGTGCCAGCAGTCAGGACAGGGTGGGAAATGAAAAACTGTTTTTT.

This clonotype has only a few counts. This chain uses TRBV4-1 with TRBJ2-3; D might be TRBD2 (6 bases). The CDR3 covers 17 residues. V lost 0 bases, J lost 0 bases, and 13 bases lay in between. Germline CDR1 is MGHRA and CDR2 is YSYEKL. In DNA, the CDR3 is TGCGCCAGCAGCCAAGATAGGGGCAGCGGGAGCACAGATACGCAGTATTTT. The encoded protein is CASSQDRGSGSTDTQYF.

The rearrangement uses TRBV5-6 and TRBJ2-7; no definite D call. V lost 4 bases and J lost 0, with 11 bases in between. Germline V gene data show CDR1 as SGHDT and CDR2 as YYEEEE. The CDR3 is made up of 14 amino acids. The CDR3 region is CASSRPFGSYEQYF. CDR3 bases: TGTGCCAGCAGCCGACCGTTTGGCTCCTACGAGCAGTACTTC.

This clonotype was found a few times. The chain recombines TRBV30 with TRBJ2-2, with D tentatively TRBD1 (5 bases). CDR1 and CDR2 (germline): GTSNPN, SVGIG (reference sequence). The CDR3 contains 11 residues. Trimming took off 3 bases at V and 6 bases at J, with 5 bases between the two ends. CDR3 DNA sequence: TGTGCCTGGAGAGGGGCCGGGGAGCTGTTTTTT. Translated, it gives CAWRGAGELFF.

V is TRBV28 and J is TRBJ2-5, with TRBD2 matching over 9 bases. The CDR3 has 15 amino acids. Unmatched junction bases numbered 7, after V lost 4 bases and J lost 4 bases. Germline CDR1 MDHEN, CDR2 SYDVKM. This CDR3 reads CASSWPGGGAETQYF. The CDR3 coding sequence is TGTGCCAGCAGTTGGCCTGGCGGGGGGGCAGAGACCCAGTACTTC.

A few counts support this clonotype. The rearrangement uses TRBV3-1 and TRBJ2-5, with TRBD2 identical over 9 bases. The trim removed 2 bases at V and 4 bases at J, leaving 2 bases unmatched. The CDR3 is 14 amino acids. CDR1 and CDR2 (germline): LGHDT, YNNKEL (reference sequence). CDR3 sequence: CASSQSSGGETQYF. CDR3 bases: TGTGCCAGCAGCCAAAGTAGCGGGGGAGAGACCCAGTACTTC.

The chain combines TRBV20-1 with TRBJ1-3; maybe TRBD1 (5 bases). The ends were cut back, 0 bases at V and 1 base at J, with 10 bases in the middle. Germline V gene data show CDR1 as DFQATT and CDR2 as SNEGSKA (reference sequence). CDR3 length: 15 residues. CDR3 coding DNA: TGCAGTGCTAGAGATCCTAGGGGTTCTGGAAACACCATATATTTT. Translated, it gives CSARDPRGSGNTIYF.